Each of the 5 T cell receptor beta chains below was sequenced from the same sample in a study of human T cells and chemical hapten exposure. TCRdb itself ran the RACE reads through MiXCR, one entry per CDR3 protein. The sample holds some 74,000 distinct CDR3 sequences, about 15% seen once. Noted time point: pre-sensitization, week 0. The treatment: therapeutic diphenylcyclopropenone sensitization with weekly scalp DPC. The input for sequencing was whole blood, taken in connection with sensitization to the hapten diphenylcyclopropenone (DPC). The source is a woman aged 45-65 years with alopecia areata. Some clones in this sample may be carry-over from other donors' samples.

The J gene is TRBJ2-3, the V gene TRBV25-1; D is possibly TRBD2 (5 bases). Looked up from germline, CDR1 is MGHDK and CDR2 is SYGVNS. The CDR3 spans 14 residues. Deletions cut 5 bases from V and 0 bases from J, with 9 bases between. This CDR3 is CASSPPSSTDTQYF. The CDR3 DNA is TGTGCCAGCAGTCCGCCTAGCAGCACAGATACGCAGTATTTT. The full variable domain, rest sourced from reference TRBV25-1 and TRBJ2-3, is EADIYQTPRYLVIGTGKKITLECSQTMGHDKMYWYQQDPGMELHLIHYSYGVNSTEKGDLSSESTVSRIRTEHFPLTLESARPSHTSQYLCASSPPSSTDTQYFGPGTRLTVL.

This clonotype was counted at least ten times. The chain is built from TRBV28 and TRBJ2-4; a weak D match, TRBD1 (7 bases). The CDR3 has 13 amino acids. Germline V CDR1 and CDR2: MDHEN, SYDVKM. Trimming left V 3 bases short and J 8 bases short, with 11 bases between. CDR3 residues: CASSLLRGDIQYF. The CDR3 DNA follows: TGTGCCAGCAGTTTGCTCAGGGGGGACATTCAGTACTTC.

This chain joins TRBV12-3 or TRBV12-4 and TRBJ2-1; D remains ambiguous. V was trimmed by 2 bases and J by 2 bases, leaving 7 bases between them. The CDR3 covers 14 residues. CDR3 sequence reads: CASSLFPAYNEQFF. DNA of the CDR3: TGTGCCAGCAGTTTATTTCCTGCCTACAATGAGCAGTTCTTC.

This clonotype was counted between two and nine times. CDR3 loop: CASSLRTAYNEQFF. The CDR3 nucleotides are TGTGCCAGCAGCTTGAGGACAGCCTACAATGAGCAGTTCTTC. This rearrangement joins TRBV7-8 to TRBJ2-1, with D perhaps matching TRBD1 (6 bases). This CDR3 is 14 amino acids long. Trimming removed 3 bases from V and 2 bases from J, with 8 bases in between. Germline V gene data show CDR1 as SGHVS and CDR2 as FQNEAQ.

CDR3 sequence reads: CSARETGWAYEQYF. The CDR3 DNA is TGCAGTGCTAGAGAAACAGGGTGGGCCTACGAGCAGTACTTC. The gene calls are TRBV20-1 and TRBJ2-7; D is possibly TRBD1 (6 bases). The germline CDR1 and CDR2 sequences are DFQATT and SNEGSKA (reference sequence). V gave up 0 bases and J gave up 2 bases, with 11 bases separating them. The CDR3 totals 14 residues.